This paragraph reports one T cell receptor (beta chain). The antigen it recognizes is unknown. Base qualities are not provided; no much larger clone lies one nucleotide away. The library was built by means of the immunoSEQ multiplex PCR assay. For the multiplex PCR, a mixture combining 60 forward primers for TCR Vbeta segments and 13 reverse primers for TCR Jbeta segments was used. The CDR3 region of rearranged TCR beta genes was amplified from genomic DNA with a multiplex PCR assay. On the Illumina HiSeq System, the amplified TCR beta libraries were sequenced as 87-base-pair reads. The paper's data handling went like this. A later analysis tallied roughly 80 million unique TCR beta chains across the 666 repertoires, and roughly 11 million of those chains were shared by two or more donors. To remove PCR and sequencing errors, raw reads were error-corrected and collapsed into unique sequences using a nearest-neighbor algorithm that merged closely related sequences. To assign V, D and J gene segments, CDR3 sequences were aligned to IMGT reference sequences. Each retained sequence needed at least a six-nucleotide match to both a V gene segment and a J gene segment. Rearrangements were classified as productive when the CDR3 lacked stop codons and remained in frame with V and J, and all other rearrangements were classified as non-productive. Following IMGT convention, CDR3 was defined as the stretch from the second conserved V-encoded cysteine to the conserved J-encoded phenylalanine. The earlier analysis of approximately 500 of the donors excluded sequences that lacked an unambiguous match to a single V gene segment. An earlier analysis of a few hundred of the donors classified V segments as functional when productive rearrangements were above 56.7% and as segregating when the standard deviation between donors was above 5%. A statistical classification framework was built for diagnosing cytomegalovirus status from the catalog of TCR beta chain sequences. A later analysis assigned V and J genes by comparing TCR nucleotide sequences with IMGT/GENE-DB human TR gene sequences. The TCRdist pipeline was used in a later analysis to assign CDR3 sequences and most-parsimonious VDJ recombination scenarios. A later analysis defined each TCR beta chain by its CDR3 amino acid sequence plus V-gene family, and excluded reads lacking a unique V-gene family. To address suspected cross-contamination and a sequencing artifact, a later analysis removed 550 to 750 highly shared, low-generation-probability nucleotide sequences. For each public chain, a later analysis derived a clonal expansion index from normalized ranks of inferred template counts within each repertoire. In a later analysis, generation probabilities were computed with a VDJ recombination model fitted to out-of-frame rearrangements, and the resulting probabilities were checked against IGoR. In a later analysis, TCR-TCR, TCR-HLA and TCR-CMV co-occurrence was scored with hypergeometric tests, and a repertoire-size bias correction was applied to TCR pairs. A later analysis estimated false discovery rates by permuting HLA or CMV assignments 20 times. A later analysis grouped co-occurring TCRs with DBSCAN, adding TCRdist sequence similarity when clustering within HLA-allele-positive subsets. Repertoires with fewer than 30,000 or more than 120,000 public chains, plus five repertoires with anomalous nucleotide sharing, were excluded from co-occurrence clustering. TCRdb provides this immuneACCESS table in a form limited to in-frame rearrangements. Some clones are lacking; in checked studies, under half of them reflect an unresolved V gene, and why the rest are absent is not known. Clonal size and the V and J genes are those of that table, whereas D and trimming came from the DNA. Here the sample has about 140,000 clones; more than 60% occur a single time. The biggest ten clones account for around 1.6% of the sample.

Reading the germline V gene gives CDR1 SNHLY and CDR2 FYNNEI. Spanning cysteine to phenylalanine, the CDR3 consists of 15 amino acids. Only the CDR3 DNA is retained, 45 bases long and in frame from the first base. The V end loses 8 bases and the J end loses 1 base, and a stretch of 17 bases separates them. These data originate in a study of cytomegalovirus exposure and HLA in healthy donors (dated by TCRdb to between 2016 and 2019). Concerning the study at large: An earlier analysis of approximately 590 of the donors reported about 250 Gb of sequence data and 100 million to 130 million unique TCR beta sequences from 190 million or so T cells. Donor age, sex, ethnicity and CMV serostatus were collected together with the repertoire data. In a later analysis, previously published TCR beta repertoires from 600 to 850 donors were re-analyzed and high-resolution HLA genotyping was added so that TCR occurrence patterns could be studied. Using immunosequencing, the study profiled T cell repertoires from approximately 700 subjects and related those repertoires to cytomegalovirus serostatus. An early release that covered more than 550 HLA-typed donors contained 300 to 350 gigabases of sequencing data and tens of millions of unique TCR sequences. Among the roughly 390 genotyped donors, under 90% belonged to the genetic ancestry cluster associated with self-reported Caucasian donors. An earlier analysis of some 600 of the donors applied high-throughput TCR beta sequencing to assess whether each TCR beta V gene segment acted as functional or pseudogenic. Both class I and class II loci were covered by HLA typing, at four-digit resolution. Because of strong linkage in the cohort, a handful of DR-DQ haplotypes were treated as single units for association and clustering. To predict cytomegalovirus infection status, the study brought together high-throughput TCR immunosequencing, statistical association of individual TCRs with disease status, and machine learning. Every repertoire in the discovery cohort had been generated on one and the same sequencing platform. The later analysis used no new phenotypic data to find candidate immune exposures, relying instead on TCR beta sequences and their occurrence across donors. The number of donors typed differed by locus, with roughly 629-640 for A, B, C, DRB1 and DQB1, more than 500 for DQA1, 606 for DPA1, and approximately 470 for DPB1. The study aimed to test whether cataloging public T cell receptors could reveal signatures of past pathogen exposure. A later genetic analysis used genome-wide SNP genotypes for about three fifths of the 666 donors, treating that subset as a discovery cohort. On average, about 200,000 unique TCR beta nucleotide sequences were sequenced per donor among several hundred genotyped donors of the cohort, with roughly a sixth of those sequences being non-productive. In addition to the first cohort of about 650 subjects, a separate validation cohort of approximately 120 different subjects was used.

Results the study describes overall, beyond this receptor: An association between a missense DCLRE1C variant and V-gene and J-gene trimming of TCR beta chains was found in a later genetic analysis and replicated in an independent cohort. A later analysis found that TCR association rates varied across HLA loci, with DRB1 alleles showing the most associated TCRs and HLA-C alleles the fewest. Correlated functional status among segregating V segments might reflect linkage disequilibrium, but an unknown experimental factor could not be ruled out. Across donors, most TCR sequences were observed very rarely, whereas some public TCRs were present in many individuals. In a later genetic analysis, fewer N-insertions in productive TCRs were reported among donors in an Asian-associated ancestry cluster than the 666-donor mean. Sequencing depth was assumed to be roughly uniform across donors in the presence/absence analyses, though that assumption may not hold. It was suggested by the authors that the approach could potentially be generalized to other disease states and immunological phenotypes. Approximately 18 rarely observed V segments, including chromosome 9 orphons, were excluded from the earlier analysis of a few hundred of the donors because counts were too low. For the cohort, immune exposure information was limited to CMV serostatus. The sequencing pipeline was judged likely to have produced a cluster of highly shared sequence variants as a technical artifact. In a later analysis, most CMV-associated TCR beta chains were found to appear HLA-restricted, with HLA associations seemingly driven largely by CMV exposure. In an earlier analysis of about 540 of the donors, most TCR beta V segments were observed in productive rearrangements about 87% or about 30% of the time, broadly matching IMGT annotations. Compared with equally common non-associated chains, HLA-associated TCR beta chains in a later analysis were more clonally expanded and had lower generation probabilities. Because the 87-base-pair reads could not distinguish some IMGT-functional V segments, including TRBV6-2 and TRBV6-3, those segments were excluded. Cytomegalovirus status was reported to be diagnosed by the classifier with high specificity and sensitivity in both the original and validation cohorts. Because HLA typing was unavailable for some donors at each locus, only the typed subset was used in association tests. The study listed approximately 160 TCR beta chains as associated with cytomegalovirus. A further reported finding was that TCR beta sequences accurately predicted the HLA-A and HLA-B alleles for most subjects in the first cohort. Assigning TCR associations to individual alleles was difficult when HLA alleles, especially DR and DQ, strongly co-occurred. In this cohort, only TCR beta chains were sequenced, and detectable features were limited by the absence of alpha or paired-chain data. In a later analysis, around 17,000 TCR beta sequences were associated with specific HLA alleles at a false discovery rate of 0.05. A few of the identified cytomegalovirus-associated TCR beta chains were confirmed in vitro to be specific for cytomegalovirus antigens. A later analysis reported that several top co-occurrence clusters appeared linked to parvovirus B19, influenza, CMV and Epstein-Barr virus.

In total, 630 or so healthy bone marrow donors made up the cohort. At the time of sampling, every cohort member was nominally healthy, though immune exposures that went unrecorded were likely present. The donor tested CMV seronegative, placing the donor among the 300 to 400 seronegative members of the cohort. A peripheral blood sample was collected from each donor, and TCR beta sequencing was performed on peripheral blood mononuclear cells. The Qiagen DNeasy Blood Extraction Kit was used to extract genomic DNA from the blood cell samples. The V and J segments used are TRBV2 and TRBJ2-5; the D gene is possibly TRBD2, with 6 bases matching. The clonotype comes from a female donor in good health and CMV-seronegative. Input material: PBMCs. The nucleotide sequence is TGTGCCAGCGGAAGCATAGCGGAAATCCAAGAGACCCAGTACTTC. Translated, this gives CASGSIAEIQETQYF.